Presented here are 2 T cell receptor beta chains from one specimen sequenced in a study of OX40 agonist ivuxolimab in advanced cancers. The assay was immunoSEQ multiplex PCR, and TCRdb's table has in-frame clones only and misses some. The table includes over 20,000 clones, roughly 83% detected once. The specimen comprised CD4+ or CD8+ T cells sorted from blood, sampled in a trial of the OX40 agonist ivuxolimab. The source of these receptors is an adult with an advanced solid tumor such as melanoma, head and neck, liver or kidney cancer.

The chain combines TRBV30 with TRBJ1-2; TRBD1 matches at 10 bases. The CDR3 contains 13 residues. The germline V gene encodes CDR1 GTSNPN and CDR2 SVGIG (reference sequence). V was pared by 4 bases and J by 5 bases, with 4 bases of the junction left unmatched. CDR3: CAWNPGQGYGYTF. In nucleotides, the CDR3 is TGTGCCTGGAATCCGGGACAGGGGTATGGCTACACCTTC.

This clone was detected only a few times. The chain joins TRBV5-8 to TRBJ1-2, with 7 bases lining up with TRBD1. In germline, CDR1 is SGHTS, CDR2 YDEGEE. V gave up 5 bases and J gave up 3 bases; unmatched junction bases: 4. The CDR3 loop spans 13 amino acids. This chain's CDR3 is CASRIQGHYGYTF. DNA of the CDR3: TGTGCCAGCAGAATACAGGGGCACTATGGCTACACCTTC. The variable domain in full, with the rest retrieved from reference TRBV5-8 and TRBJ1-2, is EAGVTQSPTHLIKTRGQQATLRCSPISGHTSVYWYQQALGLGLQFLLWYDEGEERNRGNFPPRFSGRQFPNYSSELNVNALELEDSALYLCASRIQGHYGYTFGSGTRLTVV.